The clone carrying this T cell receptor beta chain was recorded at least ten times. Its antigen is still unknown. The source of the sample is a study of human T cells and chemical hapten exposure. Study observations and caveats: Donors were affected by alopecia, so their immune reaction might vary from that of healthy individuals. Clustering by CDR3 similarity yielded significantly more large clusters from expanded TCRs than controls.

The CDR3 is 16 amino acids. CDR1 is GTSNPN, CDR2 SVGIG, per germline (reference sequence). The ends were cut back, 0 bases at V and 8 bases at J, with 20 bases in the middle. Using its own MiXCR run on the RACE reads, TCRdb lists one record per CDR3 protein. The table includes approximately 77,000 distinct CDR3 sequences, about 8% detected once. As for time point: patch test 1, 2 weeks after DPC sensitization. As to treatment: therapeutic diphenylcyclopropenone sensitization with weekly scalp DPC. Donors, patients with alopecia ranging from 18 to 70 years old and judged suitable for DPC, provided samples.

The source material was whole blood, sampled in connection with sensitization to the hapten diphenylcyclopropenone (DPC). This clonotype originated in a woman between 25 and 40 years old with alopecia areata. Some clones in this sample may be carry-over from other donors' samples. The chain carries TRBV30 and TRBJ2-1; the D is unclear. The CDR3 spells CAWSVLMGGMIDEQFF. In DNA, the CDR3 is TGTGCCTGGAGTGTACTGATGGGCGGAATGATCGATGAGCAGTTCTTC.